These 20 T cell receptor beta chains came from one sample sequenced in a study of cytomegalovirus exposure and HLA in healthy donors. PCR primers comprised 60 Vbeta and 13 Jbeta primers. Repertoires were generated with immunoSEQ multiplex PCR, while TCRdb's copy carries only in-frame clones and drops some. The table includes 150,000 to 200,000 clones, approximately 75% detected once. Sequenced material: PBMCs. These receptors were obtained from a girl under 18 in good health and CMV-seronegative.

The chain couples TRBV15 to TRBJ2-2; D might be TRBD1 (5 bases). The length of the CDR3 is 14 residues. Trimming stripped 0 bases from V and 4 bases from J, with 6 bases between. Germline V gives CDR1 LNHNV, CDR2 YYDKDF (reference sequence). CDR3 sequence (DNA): TGTGCCACCAGCAGAGACAGGGCCACCGGGGAGCTGTTTTTT. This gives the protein CATSRDRATGELFF.

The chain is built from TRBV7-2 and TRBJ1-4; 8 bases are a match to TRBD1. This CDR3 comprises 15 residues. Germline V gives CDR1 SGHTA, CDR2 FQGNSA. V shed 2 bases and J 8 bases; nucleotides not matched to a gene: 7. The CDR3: CASSLTGQGWEKLFF. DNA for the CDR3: TGTGCCAGCAGCTTAACCGGACAGGGTTGGGAAAAACTGTTTTTT.

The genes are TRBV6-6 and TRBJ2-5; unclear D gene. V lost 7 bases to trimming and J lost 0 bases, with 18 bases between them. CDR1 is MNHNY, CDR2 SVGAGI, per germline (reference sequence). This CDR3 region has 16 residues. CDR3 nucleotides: TGTGCCAGCAATGGAGTATCCGCCGGAGACCAAGAGACCCAGTACTTC. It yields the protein CASNGVSAGDQETQYF.

CDR3 region: CATSREGQGMDGYTF. The CDR3 DNA reads TGTGCCACCAGCAGAGAGGGACAGGGGATGGATGGCTACACCTTC. The chain employs TRBV15 and TRBJ1-2; 10 nucleotides line up with TRBD1. The CDR3 covers 15 residues. The germline gives CDR1 LNHNV, CDR2 YYDKDF (reference sequence). With 0 bases clipped from V and 6 bases from J, the junction kept 4 bases outside the gene matches.

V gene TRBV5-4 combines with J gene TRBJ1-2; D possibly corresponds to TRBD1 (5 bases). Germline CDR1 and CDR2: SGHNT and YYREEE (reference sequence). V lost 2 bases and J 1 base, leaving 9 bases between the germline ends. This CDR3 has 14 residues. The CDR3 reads CASSFGQGNYGYTF. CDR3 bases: TGTGCCAGCAGCTTTGGGCAGGGTAACTATGGCTACACCTTC.

CDR3 region: CASSAGTGLSYEQYF. CDR3 DNA sequence: TGTGCCAGCAGCGCCGGGACAGGACTTTCCTACGAGCAGTACTTC. The chain carries TRBV9 and TRBJ2-7, with 8 positions matching TRBD1. With V trimmed by 3 bases and J by 1 base, 6 bases remained unmatched. This CDR3 region has 15 residues. Per the germline V gene, CDR1 is SGDLS and CDR2 is YYNGEE.

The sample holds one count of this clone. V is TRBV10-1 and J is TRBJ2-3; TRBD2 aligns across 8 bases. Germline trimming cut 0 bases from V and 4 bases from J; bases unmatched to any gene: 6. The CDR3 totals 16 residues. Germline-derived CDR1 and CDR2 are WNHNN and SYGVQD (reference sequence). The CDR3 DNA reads TGCGCCAGCAGTGAGTCGAGCGGGGGCCCGCCAGATACGCAGTATTTT. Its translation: CASSESSGGPPDTQYF.

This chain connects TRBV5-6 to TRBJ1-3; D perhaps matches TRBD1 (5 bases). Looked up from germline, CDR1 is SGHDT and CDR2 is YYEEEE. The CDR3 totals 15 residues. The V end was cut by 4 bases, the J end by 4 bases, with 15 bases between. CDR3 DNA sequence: TGTGCCAGCAGCCCGGCTTTAGGGGTAGGAAACACCATATATTTT. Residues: CASSPALGVGNTIYF.

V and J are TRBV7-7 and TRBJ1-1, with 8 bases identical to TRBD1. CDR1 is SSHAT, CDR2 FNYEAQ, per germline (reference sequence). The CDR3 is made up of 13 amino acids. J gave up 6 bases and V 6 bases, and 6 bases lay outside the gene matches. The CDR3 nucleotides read TGTGCCAGCAGTCGAGACAGGGGATCTGAAGCTTTCTTT. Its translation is CASSRDRGSEAFF.

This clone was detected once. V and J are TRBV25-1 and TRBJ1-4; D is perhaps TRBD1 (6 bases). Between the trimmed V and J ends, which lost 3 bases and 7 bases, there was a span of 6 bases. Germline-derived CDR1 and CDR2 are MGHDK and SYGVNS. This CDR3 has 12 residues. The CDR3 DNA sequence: TGTGCCAGCAGTGACAGGGGTGAAAAACTGTTTTTT. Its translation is CASSDRGEKLFF.

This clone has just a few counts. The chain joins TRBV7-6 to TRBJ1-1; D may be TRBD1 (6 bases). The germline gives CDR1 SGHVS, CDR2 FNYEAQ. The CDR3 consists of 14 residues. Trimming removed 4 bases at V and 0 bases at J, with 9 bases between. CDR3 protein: CASSWGHLNTEAFF. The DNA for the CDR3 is TGTGCCAGCAGCTGGGGACATTTGAACACTGAAGCTTTCTTT.

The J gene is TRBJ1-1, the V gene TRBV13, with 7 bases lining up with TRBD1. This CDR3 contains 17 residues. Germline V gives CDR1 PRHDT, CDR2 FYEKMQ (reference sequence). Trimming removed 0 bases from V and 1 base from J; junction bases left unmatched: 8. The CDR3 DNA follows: TGTGCCAGCAGCTTAGGCCACGCCGGGACAGAGAACACTGAAGCTTTCTTT. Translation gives CASSLGHAGTENTEAFF.

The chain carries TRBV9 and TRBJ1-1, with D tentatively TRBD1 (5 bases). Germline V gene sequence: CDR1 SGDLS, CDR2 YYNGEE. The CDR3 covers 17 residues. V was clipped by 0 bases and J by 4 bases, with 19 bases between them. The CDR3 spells CASSVGVGGVAPTEAFF. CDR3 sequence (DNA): TGTGCCAGCAGCGTAGGAGTGGGAGGGGTGGCTCCCACTGAAGCTTTCTTT.

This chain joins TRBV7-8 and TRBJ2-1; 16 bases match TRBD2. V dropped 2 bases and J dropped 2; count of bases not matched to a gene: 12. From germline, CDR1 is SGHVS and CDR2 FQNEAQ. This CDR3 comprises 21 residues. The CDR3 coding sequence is TGTGCCAGCAGCTTAAGGGGCCCGGGACTAGCGGGGGGGAGGACCTACAATGAGCAGTTCTTC. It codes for CASSLRGPGLAGGRTYNEQFF. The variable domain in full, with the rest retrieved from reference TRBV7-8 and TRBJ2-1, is GAGVSQSPRYKVAKRGQDVALRCDPISGHVSLFWYQQALGQGPEFLTYFQNEAQLDKSGLPSDRFFAERPEGSVSTLKIQRTQQEDSAVYLCASSLRGPGLAGGRTYNEQFFGPGTRLTVL.

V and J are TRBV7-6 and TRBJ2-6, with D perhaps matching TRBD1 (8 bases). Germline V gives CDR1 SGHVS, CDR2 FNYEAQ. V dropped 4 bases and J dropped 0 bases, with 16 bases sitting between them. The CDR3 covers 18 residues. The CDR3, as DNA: TGTGCCAGCAGCTCTACAGGGGGGGACCTCTCTGGGGCCAACGTCCTGACTTTC. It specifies CASSSTGGDLSGANVLTF.

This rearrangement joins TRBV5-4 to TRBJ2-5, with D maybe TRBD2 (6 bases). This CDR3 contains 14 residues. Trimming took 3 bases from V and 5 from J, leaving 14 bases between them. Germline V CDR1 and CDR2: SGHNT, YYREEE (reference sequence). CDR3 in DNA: TGTGCCAGCAGCTCGTCGGGACTCCGGGAGACCCAGTACTTC. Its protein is CASSSSGLRETQYF.

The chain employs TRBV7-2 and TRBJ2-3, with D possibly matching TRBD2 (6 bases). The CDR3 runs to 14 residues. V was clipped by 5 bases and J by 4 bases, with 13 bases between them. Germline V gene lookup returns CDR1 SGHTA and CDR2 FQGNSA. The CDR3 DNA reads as TGTGCCAGCAGCCGTAATACGGGAGCAGATACGCAGTATTTT. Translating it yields CASSRNTGADTQYF.

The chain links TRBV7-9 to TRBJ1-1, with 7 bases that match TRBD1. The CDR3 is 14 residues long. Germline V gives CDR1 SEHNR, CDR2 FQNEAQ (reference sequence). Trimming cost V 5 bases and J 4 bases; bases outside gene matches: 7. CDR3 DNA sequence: TGTGCCAGCAGCCAGGGACAGTTGGGCACTGAAGCTTTCTTT. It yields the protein CASSQGQLGTEAFF.

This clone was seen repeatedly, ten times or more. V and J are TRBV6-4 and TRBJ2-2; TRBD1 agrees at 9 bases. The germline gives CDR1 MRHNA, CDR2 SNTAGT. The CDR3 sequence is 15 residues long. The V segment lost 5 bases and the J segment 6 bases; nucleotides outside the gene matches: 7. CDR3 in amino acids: CASSPGQGGSGELFF. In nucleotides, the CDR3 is TGTGCCAGCAGTCCGGGACAGGGAGGTTCCGGGGAGCTGTTTTTT.

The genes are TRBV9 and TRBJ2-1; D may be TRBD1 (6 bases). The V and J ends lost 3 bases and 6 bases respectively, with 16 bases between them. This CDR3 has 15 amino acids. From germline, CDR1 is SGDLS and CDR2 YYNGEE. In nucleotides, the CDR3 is TGTGCCAGCAGCGCGGGACACTCCTTAAGCAATGAGCAGTTCTTC. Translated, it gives CASSAGHSLSNEQFF.